This TCR beta chain was found in a study of cytomegalovirus exposure and HLA in healthy donors. Whole-study findings and limits: The study listed 164 cytomegalovirus-associated TCR beta chains. Under in vitro conditions, three CMV-associated chains were confirmed as specific for CMV antigens.

Deletions cut 1 base from V and 4 bases from J, with 14 bases between. CDR1 is SGHAT and CDR2 is FQNNGV in the germline V gene. The CDR3 sequence is 15 residues long. Generated by immunoSEQ multiplex PCR, the TCRdb table keeps only in-frame clones and is missing some. This table holds about 130,000 clones, about 80% found once. With respect to this clone: The antigen remains unidentified.

The sequencing sample was made of PBMCs. The receptor comes from a man aged 30 to 45 in good health and CMV-seropositive. The V and J genes are TRBV11-2 and TRBJ2-7, with D perhaps TRBD2 (6 bases). The CDR3 nucleotides read TGTGCCAGCAGCTTAGGCCAGCTCGGGGGATACGAGCAGTACTTC. Translation: CASSLGQLGGYEQYF.